The 7 T cell receptor beta chains listed next were all sequenced from one sample in a study of CD8 T cells in ankylosing spondylitis. TCRdb passed the 5' RACE reads through MiXCR, listing each CDR3 protein once. The data show roughly 700,000 distinct CDR3 sequences, roughly 19% seen once. Their specific antigens are unknown. The study, taken as a whole, reports: Apparently characteristic of ankylosing spondylitis blood was a TCR beta motif (under ten highly homologous variants).

The sample taken for sequencing was blood, either unsorted or a sorted T cell fraction (not recorded which). Source of these receptors: a male donor with ankylosing spondylitis.

The gene calls are TRBV4-3 and TRBJ2-1; TRBD1 matches at 7 bases. Germline values: CDR1 LGHNA, CDR2 YSLEER. The CDR3 is 14 amino acids. With 0 bases clipped from V and 6 bases from J, the junction kept 2 bases outside the gene matches. CDR3 DNA sequence: TGCGCCAGCAGCCAAGATAACAGGGGCAATGAGCAGTTCTTC. Translation: CASSQDNRGNEQFF.

Only a few counts were recorded for this clonotype. This chain joins TRBV6-1 and TRBJ1-6; 9 nucleotides agree with TRBD1. Germline trimming cut 6 bases from V and 8 bases from J; bases unmatched to any gene: 8. CDR1 and CDR2 from the germline V gene are MNHNS and SASEGT. This CDR3 has 15 amino acids. CDR3 DNA: TGTGCCAGCAGCCCAGGGACAGGGACGTATTCACCCCTCCACTTT. The encoded protein is CASSPGTGTYSPLHF.

This clonotype was seen more than once but under ten times. The V call is TRBV20-1, the J call TRBJ1-6; TRBD1 matches at 9 bases. Trimming at V came to 4 bases and at J to 7 bases, leaving 5 bases not matched to a gene. From germline, CDR1 is DFQATT and CDR2 SNEGSKA (reference sequence). The CDR3 extends over 14 amino acids. The chain's CDR3 is CSAMDRGTNSPLHF. In DNA, the CDR3 is TGCAGTGCTATGGACAGGGGCACCAATTCACCCCTCCACTTT.

This clonotype was counted only a few times. This chain connects TRBV6-1 to TRBJ1-1; D gene ambiguous. Germline CDR1 MNHNS, CDR2 SASEGT. V was clipped by 6 bases and J by 0 bases, with 11 bases between them. This CDR3 has 14 amino acids. The CDR3 is CASSLLEMNTEAFF. As DNA, the CDR3 is TGTGCCAGCAGCCTCCTGGAAATGAACACTGAAGCTTTCTTT.

This clonotype was detected only a few times. The J gene is TRBJ1-3, the V gene TRBV5-1, with D hard to call. V dropped 4 bases and J dropped 7 bases, with 21 bases sitting between them. The CDR3 is 16 amino acids. Germline V lookup: CDR1 SGHRS, CDR2 YFSETQ. In DNA form, the CDR3 reads TGCGCCAGCAGCCCAACCAGGAATGGCGCGGTGAACACCATATATTTT. Protein: CASSPTRNGAVNTIYF.

Here the CDR3 reads CASSEAGQDNYEQYF. The CDR3 DNA reads TGTGCCAGCAGTGAAGCAGGACAGGACAACTACGAGCAGTACTTC. V usage is TRBV6-4 and J usage is TRBJ2-7, with 7 nucleotides matching TRBD1. The CDR3 is made up of 15 amino acids. Germline-derived CDR1 and CDR2 are MRHNA and SNTAGT. J was trimmed by 3 bases and V by 3 bases; bases with no gene match: 8.

The chain recombines TRBV20-1 with TRBJ2-2; the D gene is possibly TRBD2 (5 bases). Trimming cost V 3 bases and J 7 bases, with 15 bases left between them. The germline CDR1 and CDR2 sequences are DFQATT and SNEGSKA (reference sequence). The CDR3 is 14 amino acids. CDR3 protein: CSASQAIRGGELFF. For the CDR3, the DNA is TGCAGTGCTAGCCAGGCGATTCGGGGCGGGGAGCTGTTTTTT.